The clone carrying this T cell receptor (beta chain) was seen just once. As yet, its antigen is unknown. Germline V CDR1 and CDR2: SGHTA, FQGTGA. This CDR3 is 14 amino acids long. V lost 2 bases, J lost 3 bases, and 8 bases lay in between. This record belongs to a study of graft-versus-host responses after intestinal transplantation. Looking at the study overall: Multivisceral, liver-intestinal, or isolated intestinal transplants were performed in recipients. Uniformly, recipients were administered anti-thymocyte globulin induction with subsequent tacrolimus and steroids for about 3 years.

Profiled with immunoSEQ multiplex PCR; TCRdb holds only in-frame clones, not every one. This table holds about 85,000 clones, less than 95% found once. The specimen was unstimulated CD8+ T cells sorted from spleen or lymph node cells, collected before transplant. V is TRBV7-3 and J is TRBJ1-5; D gene unclear. This TCR came from a human donor who was the organ donor for an intestinal transplant. DNA for the CDR3: TGTGCCAGCAGCTTACCTGGAGACAATCAGCCCCAGCATTTT. This translates into CASSLPGDNQPQHF.